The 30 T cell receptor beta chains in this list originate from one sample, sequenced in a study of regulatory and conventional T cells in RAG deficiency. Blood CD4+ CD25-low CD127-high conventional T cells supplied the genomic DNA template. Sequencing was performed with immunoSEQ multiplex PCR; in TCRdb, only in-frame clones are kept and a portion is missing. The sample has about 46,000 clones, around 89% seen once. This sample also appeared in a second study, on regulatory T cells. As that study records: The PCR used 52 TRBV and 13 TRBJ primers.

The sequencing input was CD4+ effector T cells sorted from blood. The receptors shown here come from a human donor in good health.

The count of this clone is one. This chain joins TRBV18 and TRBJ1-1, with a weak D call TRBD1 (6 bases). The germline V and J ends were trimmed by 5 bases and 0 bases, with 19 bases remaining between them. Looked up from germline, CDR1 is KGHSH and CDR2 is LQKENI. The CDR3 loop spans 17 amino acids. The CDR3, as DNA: TGTGCCAGCTCAAAAGCGAGAGGGGGGGCCGTGAACACTGAAGCTTTCTTT. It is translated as CASSKARGGAVNTEAFF. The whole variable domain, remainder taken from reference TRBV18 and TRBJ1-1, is NAGVMQNPRHLVRRRGQEARLRCSPMKGHSHVYWYRQLPEEGLKFMVYLQKENIIDESGMPKERFSAEFPKEGPSILRIQQVVRGDSAAYFCASSKARGGAVNTEAFFGQGTRLTVV.

CDR3 bases: TGCGCCAGCAGTGTAAGGGCCACCAACACCGGGGAGCTGTTTTTT. Translating gives CASSVRATNTGELFF. The chain links TRBV10-2 to TRBJ2-2; D uncertain. Looked up from germline, CDR1 is WSHSY and CDR2 is SAAADI. The germline V and J ends were trimmed by 4 bases and 2 bases, with 11 bases remaining between them. CDR3 size: 15 residues.

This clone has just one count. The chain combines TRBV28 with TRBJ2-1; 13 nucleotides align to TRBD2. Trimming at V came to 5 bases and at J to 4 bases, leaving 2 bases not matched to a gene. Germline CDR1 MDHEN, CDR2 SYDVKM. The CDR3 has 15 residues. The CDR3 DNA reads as TGTGCCAGCAGTCGGACTAGCGGGAGATACAATGAGCAGTTCTTC. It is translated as CASSRTSGRYNEQFF.

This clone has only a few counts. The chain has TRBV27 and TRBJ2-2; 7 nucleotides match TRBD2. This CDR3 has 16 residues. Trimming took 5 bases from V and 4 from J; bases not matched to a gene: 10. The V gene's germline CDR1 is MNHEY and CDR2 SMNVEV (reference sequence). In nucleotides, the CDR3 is TGTGCCAGCAGTCCGGGGGGTGCGGGTGTCACCGGGGAGCTGTTTTTT. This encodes CASSPGGAGVTGELFF.

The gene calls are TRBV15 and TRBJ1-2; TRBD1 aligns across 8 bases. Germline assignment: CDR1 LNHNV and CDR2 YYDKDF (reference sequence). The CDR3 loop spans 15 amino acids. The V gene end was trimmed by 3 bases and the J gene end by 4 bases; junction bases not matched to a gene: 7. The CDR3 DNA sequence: TGTGCCACCAGCAGCCGCAGGGGGCGCACCTATGGCTACACCTTC. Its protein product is CATSSRRGRTYGYTF.

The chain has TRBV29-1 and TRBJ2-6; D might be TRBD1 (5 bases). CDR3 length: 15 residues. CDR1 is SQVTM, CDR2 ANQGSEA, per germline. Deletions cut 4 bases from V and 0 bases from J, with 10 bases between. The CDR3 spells CSVGQGNSGANVLTF. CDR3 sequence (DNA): TGCAGCGTTGGGCAGGGAAACTCTGGGGCCAACGTCCTGACTTTC. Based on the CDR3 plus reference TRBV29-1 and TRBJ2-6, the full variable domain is SAVISQKPSRDICQRGTSLTIQCQVDSQVTMMFWYRQQPGQSLTLIATANQGSEATYESGFVIDKFPISRPNLTFSTLTVSNMSPEDSSIYLCSVGQGNSGANVLTFGAGSRLTVL.

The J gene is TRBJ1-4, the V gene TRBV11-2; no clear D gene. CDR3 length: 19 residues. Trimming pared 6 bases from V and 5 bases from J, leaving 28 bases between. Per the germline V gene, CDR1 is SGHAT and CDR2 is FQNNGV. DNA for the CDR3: TGTGCCAGCAGGCAAAATATGTTACACGCACCCGGAACGAATGAAAAACTGTTTTTT. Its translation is CASRQNMLHAPGTNEKLFF.

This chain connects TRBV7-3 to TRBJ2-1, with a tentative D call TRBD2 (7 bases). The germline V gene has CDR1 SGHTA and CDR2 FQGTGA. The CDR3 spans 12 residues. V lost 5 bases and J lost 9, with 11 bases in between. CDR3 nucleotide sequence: TGTGCCAGCAGCCGGGGGGCAGGTGAGCAGTTCTTC. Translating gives CASSRGAGEQFF.

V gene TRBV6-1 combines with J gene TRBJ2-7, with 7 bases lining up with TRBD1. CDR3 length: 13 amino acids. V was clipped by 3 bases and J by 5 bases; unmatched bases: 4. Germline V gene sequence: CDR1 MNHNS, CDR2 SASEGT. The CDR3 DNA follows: TGTGCCAGCAGTGAGACAGGGCTCCACGAGCAGTACTTC. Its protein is CASSETGLHEQYF.

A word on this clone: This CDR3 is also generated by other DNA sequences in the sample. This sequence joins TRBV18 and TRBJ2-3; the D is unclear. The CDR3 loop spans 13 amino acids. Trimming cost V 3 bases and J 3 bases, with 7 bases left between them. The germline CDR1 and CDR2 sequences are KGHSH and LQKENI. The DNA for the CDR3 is TGTGCCAGCTCACCTCGTCTGACAGATACGCAGTATTTT. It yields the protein CASSPRLTDTQYF.

CDR3 nucleotide sequence: TGCGCCAGCAGCCCGACAGGGGGCAGCAATCAGCCCCAGCATTTT. Translation: CASSPTGGSNQPQHF. V usage is TRBV5-1 and J usage is TRBJ1-5, with TRBD1 matching over 10 bases. Germline V gives CDR1 SGHRS, CDR2 YFSETQ. The CDR3 runs to 15 residues. Losses at the gene ends were 4 bases for V and 1 base for J; bases not matched to a gene: 2.

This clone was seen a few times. The CDR3 nucleotides are TGTGCCAGCTCACCCGTCGGCGAAAAACTGTTTTTT. Its protein is CASSPVGEKLFF. The chain has TRBV18 and TRBJ1-4, with no clear D. The CDR3 is 12 amino acids. Trimming left V 3 bases short and J 8 bases short, with 7 bases between. Germline-derived CDR1 and CDR2 are KGHSH and LQKENI.

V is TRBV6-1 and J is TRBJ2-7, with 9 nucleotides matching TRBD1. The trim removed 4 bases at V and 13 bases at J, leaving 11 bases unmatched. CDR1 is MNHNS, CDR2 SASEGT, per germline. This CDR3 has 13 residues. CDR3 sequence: CASSGGTGFGLYF. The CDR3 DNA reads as TGTGCCAGCAGTGGGGGGACAGGGTTTGGGCTATACTTC.

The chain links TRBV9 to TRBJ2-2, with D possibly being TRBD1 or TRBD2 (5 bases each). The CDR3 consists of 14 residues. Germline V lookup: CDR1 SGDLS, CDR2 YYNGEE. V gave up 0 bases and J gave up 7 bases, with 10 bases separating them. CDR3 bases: TGTGCCAGCAGCGTAGGGGGGTTTGGCGGGGAGCTGTTTTTT. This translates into CASSVGGFGGELFF.

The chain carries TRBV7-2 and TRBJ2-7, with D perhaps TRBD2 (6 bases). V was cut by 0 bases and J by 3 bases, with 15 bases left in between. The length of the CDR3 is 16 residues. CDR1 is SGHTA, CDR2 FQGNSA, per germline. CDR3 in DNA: TGTGCCAGCAGCTTAGCGCTAGGAACTAGCCGCTACGAGCAGTACTTC. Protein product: CASSLALGTSRYEQYF.

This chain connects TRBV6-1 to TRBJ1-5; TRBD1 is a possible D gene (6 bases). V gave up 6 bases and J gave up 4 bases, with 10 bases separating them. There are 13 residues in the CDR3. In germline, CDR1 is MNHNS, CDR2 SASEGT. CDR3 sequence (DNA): TGTGCCAGCAGGGAGGGGGAGAATCAGCCCCAGCATTTT. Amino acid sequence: CASREGENQPQHF.

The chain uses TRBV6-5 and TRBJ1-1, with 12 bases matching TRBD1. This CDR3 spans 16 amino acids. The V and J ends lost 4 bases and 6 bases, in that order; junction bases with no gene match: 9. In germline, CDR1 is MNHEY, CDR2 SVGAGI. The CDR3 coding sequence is TGTGCCAGCAGTTTGCACCGGGACAGGGGGCGGGCTGAAGCTTTCTTT. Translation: CASSLHRDRGRAEAFF.

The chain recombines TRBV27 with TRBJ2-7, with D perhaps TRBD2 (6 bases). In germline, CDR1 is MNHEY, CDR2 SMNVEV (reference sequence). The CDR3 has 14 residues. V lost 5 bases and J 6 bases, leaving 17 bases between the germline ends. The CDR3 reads CASSGGLEPSEQYF. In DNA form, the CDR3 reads TGTGCCAGCAGTGGGGGACTTGAACCCTCCGAGCAGTACTTC.

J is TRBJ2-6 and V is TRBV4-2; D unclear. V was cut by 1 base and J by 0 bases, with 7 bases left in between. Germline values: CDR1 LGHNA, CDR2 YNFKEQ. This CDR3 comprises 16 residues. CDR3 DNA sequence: TGTGCCAGCAGCCAAGGACTGGCCTCTGGGGCCAACGTCCTGACTTTC. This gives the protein CASSQGLASGANVLTF.

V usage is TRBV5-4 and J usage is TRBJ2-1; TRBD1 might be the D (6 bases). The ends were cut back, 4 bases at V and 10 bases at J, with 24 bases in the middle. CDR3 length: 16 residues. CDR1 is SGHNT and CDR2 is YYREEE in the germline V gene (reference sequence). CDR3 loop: CASSPDSSLRFREQFF. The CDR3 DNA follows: TGTGCCAGCAGCCCGGACAGTTCCCTTCGTTTTCGAGAGCAGTTCTTC. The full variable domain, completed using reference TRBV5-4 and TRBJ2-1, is ETGVTQSPTHLIKTRGQQVTLRCSSQSGHNTVSWYQQALGQGPQFIFQYYREEENGRGNFPPRFSGLQFPNYSSELNVNALELDDSALYLCASSPDSSLRFREQFFGPGTRLTVL.

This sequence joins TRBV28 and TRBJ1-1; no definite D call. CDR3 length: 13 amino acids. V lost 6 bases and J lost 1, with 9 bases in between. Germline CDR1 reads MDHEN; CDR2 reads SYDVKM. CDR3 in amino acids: CASSKGGNTEAFF. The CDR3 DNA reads TGTGCCAGCAGCAAGGGCGGGAACACTGAAGCTTTCTTT. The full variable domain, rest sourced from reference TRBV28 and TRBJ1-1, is DVKVTQSSRYLVKRTGEKVFLECVQDMDHENMFWYRQDPGLGLRLIYFSYDVKMKEKGDIPEGYSVSREKKERFSLILESASTNQTSMYLCASSKGGNTEAFFGQGTRLTVV.

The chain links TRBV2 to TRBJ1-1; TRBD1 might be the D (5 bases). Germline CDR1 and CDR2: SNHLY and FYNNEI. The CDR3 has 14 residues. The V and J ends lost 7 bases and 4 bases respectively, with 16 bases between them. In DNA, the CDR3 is TGTGCCAGCAACGCAGGGCTGGCGAGCACTGAAGCTTTCTTT. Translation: CASNAGLASTEAFF.

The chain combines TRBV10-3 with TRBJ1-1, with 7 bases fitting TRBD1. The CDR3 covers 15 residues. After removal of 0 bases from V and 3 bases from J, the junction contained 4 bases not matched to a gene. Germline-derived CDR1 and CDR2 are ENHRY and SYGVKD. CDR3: CAISESSGGDTEAFF. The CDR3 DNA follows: TGTGCCATCAGTGAGTCCTCAGGGGGGGACACTGAAGCTTTCTTT.

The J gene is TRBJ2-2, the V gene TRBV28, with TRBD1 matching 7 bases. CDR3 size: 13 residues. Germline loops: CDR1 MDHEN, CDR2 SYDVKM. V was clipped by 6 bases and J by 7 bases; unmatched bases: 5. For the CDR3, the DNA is TGTGCCAGCAGGGAACAGGGGCACGGGGAGCTGTTTTTT. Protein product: CASREQGHGELFF. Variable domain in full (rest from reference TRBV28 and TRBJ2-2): DVKVTQSSRYLVKRTGEKVFLECVQDMDHENMFWYRQDPGLGLRLIYFSYDVKMKEKGDIPEGYSVSREKKERFSLILESASTNQTSMYLCASREQGHGELFFGEGSRLTVL.

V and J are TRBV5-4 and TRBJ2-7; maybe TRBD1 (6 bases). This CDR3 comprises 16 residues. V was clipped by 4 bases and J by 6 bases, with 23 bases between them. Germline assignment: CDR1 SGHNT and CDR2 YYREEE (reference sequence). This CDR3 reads CASSHPLYRDGSEQYF. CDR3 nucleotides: TGTGCCAGCAGCCACCCCTTATACAGGGATGGGAGCGAGCAGTACTTC.

CDR3 protein: CASSLPRPYTDTQYF. The CDR3 nucleotides are TGTGCCAGCAGCTTACCGCGCCCTTACACAGATACGCAGTATTTT. V and J are TRBV7-6 and TRBJ2-3; no clear D gene. The germline V and J ends were trimmed by 2 bases and 2 bases, with 11 bases remaining between them. CDR1 and CDR2 from the germline V gene are SGHVS and FNYEAQ. The CDR3 is 15 amino acids.

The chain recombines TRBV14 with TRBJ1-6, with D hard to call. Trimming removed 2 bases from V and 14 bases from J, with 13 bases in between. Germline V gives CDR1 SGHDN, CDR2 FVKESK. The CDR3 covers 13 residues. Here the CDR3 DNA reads TGTGCCAGCAGCCAACAAATGGCCCACACCCTCCACTTT. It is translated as CASSQQMAHTLHF. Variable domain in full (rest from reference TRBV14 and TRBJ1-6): EAGVTQFPSHSVIEKGQTVTLRCDPISGHDNLYWYRRVMGKEIKFLLHFVKESKQDESGMPNNRFLAERTGGTYSTLKVQPAELEDSGVYFCASSQQMAHTLHFGNGTRLTVT.

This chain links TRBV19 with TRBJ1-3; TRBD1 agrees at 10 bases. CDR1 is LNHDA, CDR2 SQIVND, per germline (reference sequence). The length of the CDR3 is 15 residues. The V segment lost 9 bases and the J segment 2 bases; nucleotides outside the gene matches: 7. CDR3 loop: CASIDRGRTGNTIYF. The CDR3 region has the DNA TGTGCCAGCATAGACAGGGGGCGGACTGGAAACACCATATATTTT.

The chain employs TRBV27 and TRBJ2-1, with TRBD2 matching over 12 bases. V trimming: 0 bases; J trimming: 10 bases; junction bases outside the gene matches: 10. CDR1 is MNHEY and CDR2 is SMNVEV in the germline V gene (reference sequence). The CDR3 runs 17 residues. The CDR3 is CASSLSGLAGASREQFF. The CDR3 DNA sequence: TGTGCCAGCAGTTTATCGGGACTAGCGGGTGCCTCCAGAGAGCAGTTCTTC.

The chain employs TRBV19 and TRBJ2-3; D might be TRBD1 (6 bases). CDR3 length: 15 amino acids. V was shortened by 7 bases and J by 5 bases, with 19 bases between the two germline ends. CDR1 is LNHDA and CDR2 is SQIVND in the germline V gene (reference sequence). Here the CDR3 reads CASKETGTRGDTQYF. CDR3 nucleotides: TGTGCCAGTAAAGAAACAGGGACCAGGGGAGATACGCAGTATTTT.